This T cell receptor beta chain was identified in a study of blood T cell repertoires in COVID-19. Study context: Material from acute and convalescent COVID-19 was sourced from the United States, Italy and Spain.

The germline V and J ends were trimmed by 3 bases and 4 bases, with 11 bases remaining between them. Germline V lookup: CDR1 LNHDA, CDR2 SQIVND (reference sequence). The CDR3 has 14 residues. Assay used: immunoSEQ multiplex PCR; TCRdb lists only in-frame clones, some missing. Of 200,000 to 250,000 clones in the sample, 70% to 90% were seen once. Sequences were obtained from peripheral blood. V is TRBV19 and J is TRBJ2-3, with a tentative D call TRBD1 (6 bases). This clonotype was sampled from an older woman with COVID-19, enrolled during active disease. CDR3 loop: CASSIRPGADTQYF. The CDR3 bases are TGTGCCAGTAGTATCCGGCCAGGGGCAGATACGCAGTATTTT.